Listed here is a single T cell receptor (beta chain). Losses at the gene ends were 5 bases for V and 1 base for J; bases not matched to a gene: 14. The CDR3 is 18 amino acids. Per germline, CDR1 LGHNT and CDR2 FRNRAP. Assaying covered some 10^5 TCR templates per sample. Libraries were prepared by immunoSEQ multiplex PCR; TCRdb keeps only in-frame clonotypes and omits some of them. This sample yields approximately 82,000 clones, of which approximately 88% are seen a single time; 1.5% belongs to the top ten. This sample is drawn from a study of siplizumab effects on memory and regulatory T cells. This clonotype originated in a human donor in good health. The source material was Tregs sorted from blood. This chain connects TRBV12-5 to TRBJ1-1; 9 nucleotides agree with TRBD1. The CDR3 bases are TGTGCTAGTGGTGTACTCCCCGGGGGACAGGGACCGAACACTGAAGCTTTCTTT. This translates into CASGVLPGGQGPNTEAFF.